These 23 T cell receptor beta chains were all obtained from the same sample, sequenced in a study of cytomegalovirus exposure and HLA in healthy donors. Profiled with immunoSEQ multiplex PCR; TCRdb holds only in-frame clones, not every one. Of about 75,000 clones in the sample, roughly 80% were seen once. Sequenced material: PBMCs. These receptors were taken from a man aged 30-40 years in good health and CMV-seronegative.

The chain carries TRBV6-1 and TRBJ2-7; 9 bases are shared with TRBD1. The CDR3 is 17 amino acids. Trimming at V came to 2 bases and at J to 3 bases, leaving 11 bases not matched to a gene. Germline V gives CDR1 MNHNS, CDR2 SASEGT. The CDR3 here is CASSEIGTGGDLYEQYF. CDR3 sequence (DNA): TGTGCCAGCAGTGAAATTGGAACAGGGGGCGATCTCTACGAGCAGTACTTC.

This chain joins TRBV5-1 and TRBJ2-4; weak D call: TRBD1 (6 bases). Germline values: CDR1 SGHRS, CDR2 YFSETQ. This CDR3 region has 14 residues. Trimming took off 0 bases at V and 4 bases at J, with 8 bases between the two ends. CDR3 coding DNA: TGCGCCAGCAGCTTGGGGGACAATAAAAACATTCAGTACTTC. This sequence encodes CASSLGDNKNIQYF. The full variable domain, rest sourced from reference TRBV5-1 and TRBJ2-4, is KAGVTQTPRYLIKTRGQQVTLSCSPISGHRSVSWYQQTPGQGLQFLFEYFSETQRNKGNFPGRFSGRQFSNSRSEMNVSTLELGDSALYLCASSLGDNKNIQYFGAGTRLSVL.

V gene TRBV2 combines with J gene TRBJ2-7, with 10 bases aligning to TRBD1. The CDR3 runs 16 residues. Germline-derived CDR1 and CDR2 are SNHLY and FYNNEI. V was pared by 2 bases and J by 4 bases, with 8 bases of the junction left unmatched. The CDR3 DNA follows: TGTGCCAGCAGTGAATCCTTTCCGGGACAGGGGTACGAGCAGTACTTC. Translation: CASSESFPGQGYEQYF.

The V gene is TRBV27, the J gene TRBJ1-5, with D perhaps TRBD1 (5 bases). Looked up from germline, CDR1 is MNHEY and CDR2 is SMNVEV (reference sequence). The V end lost 7 bases, the J end lost 4 bases, and 8 bases lay between the germline ends. The CDR3 length is 12 residues. The CDR3 DNA reads TGTGCCAGCAAAACAGGAAATCAGCCCCAGCATTTT. Translated, it gives CASKTGNQPQHF.

The chain uses TRBV30 and TRBJ2-7; 12 bases map to TRBD1. The CDR3 length is 14 residues. Germline CDR1 and CDR2: GTSNPN and SVGIG (reference sequence). Germline trimming cut 3 bases from V and 5 bases from J; bases unmatched to any gene: 5. The DNA for the CDR3 is TGTGCCTGGAGCCGCGGGACAGGGGGCCACGAGCAGTACTTC. Residues: CAWSRGTGGHEQYF.

V is TRBV28 and J is TRBJ1-5; D is unclear. The CDR3 length is 12 residues. Trimming took 7 bases from V and 4 from J, leaving 8 bases between them. Germline-derived CDR1 and CDR2 are MDHEN and SYDVKM. CDR3 nucleotides: TGTGCCAGCAAGGCCGGGAATCAGCCCCAGCATTTT. It encodes CASKAGNQPQHF.

This sequence joins TRBV28 and TRBJ2-7, with D perhaps matching TRBD1 (6 bases). This CDR3 comprises 13 residues. Germline-derived CDR1 and CDR2 are MDHEN and SYDVKM. The germline V and J ends were trimmed by 6 bases and 3 bases, with 12 bases remaining between them. CDR3 coding DNA: TGTGCCAGCAGCAGGGGACCCCTCTACGAGCAGTACTTC. Translating gives CASSRGPLYEQYF.

The chain uses TRBV11-3 and TRBJ1-4, with D maybe TRBD1 (5 bases). Germline CDR1 reads SGHNT; CDR2 reads YENEEA. The CDR3 has 14 residues. The V end was cut by 5 bases, the J end by 4 bases, with 11 bases between. In DNA, the CDR3 is TGTGCCAGCAGCGTGGGGGGGAGTAATGAAAAACTGTTTTTT. It yields the protein CASSVGGSNEKLFF.

This chain uses TRBV6-6 with TRBJ2-3; 7 bases align to TRBD2. The V gene's germline CDR1 is MNHNY and CDR2 SVGAGI (reference sequence). The CDR3 is made up of 14 amino acids. With 7 bases clipped from V and 3 bases from J, the junction kept 7 bases outside the gene matches. CDR3 amino acids: CASTKREGTDTQYF. In DNA form, the CDR3 reads TGTGCCAGCACTAAGAGGGAGGGAACAGATACGCAGTATTTT.

The rearrangement uses TRBV2 and TRBJ2-2; 8 bases agree with TRBD1. The J segment lost 2 bases and the V segment lost 10 bases, leaving 9 bases of the junction unmatched. The CDR3 contains 15 residues. The germline gives CDR1 SNHLY, CDR2 FYNNEI. The chain's CDR3 is CAIQRGTGNTGELFF. As DNA, the CDR3 is TGTGCCATCCAAAGAGGGACAGGCAACACCGGGGAGCTGTTTTTT.

V and J are TRBV4-3 and TRBJ2-2; D call uncertain. V lost 0 bases and J 0 bases, leaving 5 bases between the germline ends. Per germline, CDR1 LGHNA and CDR2 YSLEER. The CDR3 runs 15 residues. The CDR3 bases are TGCGCCAGCAGCCAAGAGCCTACGAACACCGGGGAGCTGTTTTTT. This sequence encodes CASSQEPTNTGELFF.

This chain joins TRBV4-3 and TRBJ2-1; TRBD2 agrees at 10 bases. This CDR3 has 16 amino acids. Germline assignment: CDR1 LGHNA and CDR2 YSLEER. J was trimmed by 5 bases and V by 1 base; bases with no gene match: 5. For the CDR3, the DNA is TGCGCCAGCAGCCAAGTCCTAGCGGGAGAGCACAATGAGCAGTTCTTC. Its protein product is CASSQVLAGEHNEQFF.

This chain joins TRBV28 and TRBJ2-7; D perhaps matches TRBD1 (6 bases). The CDR3 loop spans 13 amino acids. The germline CDR1 and CDR2 sequences are MDHEN and SYDVKM. Trimming removed 6 bases at V and 5 bases at J, with 14 bases between. DNA for the CDR3: TGTGCCAGCAGGCGAACAGGGTCCGACGAGCAGTACGTC. As protein: CASRRTGSDEQYV.

The rearrangement links TRBV4-1 to TRBJ1-2; D perhaps matches TRBD1 (6 bases). Germline-derived CDR1 and CDR2 are MGHRA and YSYEKL. The CDR3 loop spans 18 amino acids. V was trimmed by 1 base and J by 2 bases, leaving 20 bases between them. The CDR3 reads CASSQVFSTRQDNYGYTF. CDR3 coding DNA: TGCGCCAGCAGCCAAGTCTTTTCAACTCGACAGGACAACTATGGCTACACCTTC.

This clone was detected only once. The chain carries TRBV2 and TRBJ2-7; D call uncertain. This CDR3 comprises 15 residues. The V end was cut by 4 bases, the J end by 2 bases, with 15 bases between. CDR1 and CDR2 (germline): SNHLY, FYNNEI. The DNA of the CDR3 is TGTGCCAGCAGTGCCCTGATATGGGCAGCCTACGAGCAGTACGTC. This gives the protein CASSALIWAAYEQYV.

The rearrangement links TRBV5-4 to TRBJ2-7; 7 nucleotides align to TRBD1. J gave up 6 bases and V 4 bases, and 10 bases lay outside the gene matches. The length of the CDR3 is 14 residues. Germline CDR1 reads SGHNT; CDR2 reads YYREEE (reference sequence). The CDR3 region is CASSPERGRVEQYF. As DNA, the CDR3 is TGTGCCAGCAGCCCGGAGAGGGGGCGCGTCGAGCAGTACTTC.

J is TRBJ2-1 and V is TRBV7-9, with TRBD2 matching 12 bases. The CDR3 sequence is 18 residues long. With V trimmed by 4 bases and J by 2 bases, 9 bases remained unmatched. Germline assignment: CDR1 SEHNR and CDR2 FQNEAQ (reference sequence). The CDR3 region has the DNA TGTGCCAGCAGCTCCCTAGCGGGAGGGCTGGGGACCTACAATGAGCAGTTCTTC. Its protein product is CASSSLAGGLGTYNEQFF. Full variable domain (missing parts from reference TRBV7-9 and TRBJ2-1): DTGVSQNPRHKITKRGQNVTFRCDPISEHNRLYWYRQTLGQGPEFLTYFQNEAQLEKSRLLSDRFSAERPKGSFSTLEIQRTEQGDSAMYLCASSSLAGGLGTYNEQFFGPGTRLTVL.

The chain employs TRBV10-3 and TRBJ2-7; 7 nucleotides agree with TRBD1. V shed 3 bases, J shed 3 bases, and the junction held 5 bases outside the gene matches. The CDR3 is 14 amino acids. Germline CDR1 is ENHRY and CDR2 is SYGVKD. The CDR3 DNA sequence: TGTGCCATCAGTGACGGGACAGTCAACTACGAGCAGTACGTC. Translating gives CAISDGTVNYEQYV.

The CDR3 here is CASSQAGQGRGNQPQHF. As DNA, the CDR3 is TGCGCCAGCAGCCAAGCGGGACAGGGTAGGGGCAATCAGCCCCAGCATTTT. The chain recombines TRBV4-1 with TRBJ1-5; 9 bases are a match to TRBD1. CDR3 length: 17 residues. Trimming removed 1 base from V and 2 bases from J; junction bases left unmatched: 6. The germline CDR1 and CDR2 sequences are MGHRA and YSYEKL.

V usage is TRBV5-4 and J usage is TRBJ2-2; weak D call: TRBD2 (6 bases). This CDR3 is 14 amino acids long. V was cut by 4 bases and J by 4 bases, with 11 bases left in between. Germline V lookup: CDR1 SGHNT, CDR2 YYREEE (reference sequence). CDR3 sequence: CASSRRETTGELFF. The CDR3 coding sequence is TGTGCCAGCAGCAGGAGGGAGACCACCGGGGAGCTGTTTTTT.

The gene calls are TRBV6-1 and TRBJ2-3, with 10 positions matching TRBD1. The CDR3 extends over 15 amino acids. The junction had 1 base not matched to a gene; V was cut back by 1 base and J by 3 bases. Germline V gene sequence: CDR1 MNHNS, CDR2 SASEGT. DNA of the CDR3: TGTGCCAGCAGTGAAGGGACAGGGGGGACAGATACGCAGTATTTT. The encoded protein is CASSEGTGGTDTQYF.

This clone was observed a single time. The chain carries TRBV2 and TRBJ2-3; D is perhaps TRBD1 (6 bases). The CDR3 totals 14 residues. The germline V gene encodes CDR1 SNHLY and CDR2 FYNNEI. V was clipped by 3 bases and J by 2 bases, with 9 bases between them. The CDR3 DNA sequence: TGTGCCAGCAGTGACAACAGGGACACAGATACGCAGTATTTT. Protein product: CASSDNRDTDTQYF.

The chain recombines TRBV5-1 with TRBJ2-7; TRBD1 matches 9 bases. The CDR3 totals 15 residues. Germline CDR1 and CDR2: SGHRS and YFSETQ. V gave up 4 bases and J gave up 2 bases; unmatched junction bases: 7. CDR3: CASSHSGQGAYEQYF. DNA of the CDR3: TGCGCCAGCAGCCACTCGGGACAGGGTGCCTACGAGCAGTACTTC.